The present T cell receptor (beta chain) was sequenced within a study of chemoradiotherapy in HPV16-positive cancers. Assay used: immunoSEQ multiplex PCR; TCRdb lists only in-frame clones, some missing. The table shows 25,000 to 30,000 clones, with around 90% occurring only once. Overall study findings and caveats: Candidate HPV-specific clones and E7-related TCR motifs grew in tumor during treatment. For HPV16-positive patients, expanding HPV-responsive T cells associated with longer recurrence-free survival.

As to this clone: Its antigen is still unknown.

Trimming removed 2 bases from V and 5 bases from J, with 11 bases in between. Germline V gives CDR1 SGHNT, CDR2 YYREEE (reference sequence). The CDR3 sequence is 14 residues long. The chain joins TRBV5-4 to TRBJ2-1; D possibly uses TRBD1 or TRBD2 (5 bases each). The sequencing here drew on blood, taken from a patient who underwent chemoradiotherapy. The sequence was collected from a human donor with HPV-associated anogenital cancer. This chain's CDR3 is CASSLSGTDNEQFF. As DNA, the CDR3 is TGTGCCAGCAGCTTATCCGGGACGGACAATGAGCAGTTCTTC.